A selection of T cell receptor beta chains follows, all from one sample in a study of blood T cells in healthy people across ages. MiXCR, run by TCRdb on the 5' RACE reads, gives a single entry per CDR3 protein. The sample lists around 2 million distinct CDR3 sequences, roughly 43% occurring once. The sequencing sample was made of blood. The receptors here all came from a human donor in good health. CDR3s leave out the opening cysteine and the closing phenylalanine or tryptophan. D genes are given only for firm matches.

TRBJ2-7	TRBV7-3	.	ASSKGGVGEQY
TRBJ2-5	TRBV20-1	TRBD1	SARTTGYETQY
TRBJ1-2	TRBV7-2	.	ASSPQTERGYT
TRBJ2-3	TRBV6-2/TRBV6-3	.	ASSYEDGGSTDAQY
TRBJ2-1	TRBV20-1	.	SARTSYTNEQF
.	TRBV5-5	.	ASSSTRGGLRETQY
TRBJ1-6	TRBV20-1	.	SARQEDSPLH
TRBJ2-7	TRBV25-1	.	ASSEEVRGAHEQY
TRBJ2-6	TRBV7-9	TRBD1	ASSSDRVPGANVLT
TRBJ1-6	TRBV7-2	TRBD1	ASSDDRDQSSSPLH
TRBJ2-1	TRBV7-3	TRBD2	ASSSDGGGRDEQF
TRBJ1-2	TRBV6-6	.	ASSYSVNYGYT
TRBJ1-2	TRBV12-3/TRBV12-4	.	ASSLSMTVHGYT
TRBJ1-1	TRBV7-2	.	ASSLWGGMNTEAF
TRBJ2-4	TRBV4-2	TRBD1	ASSPGTGAVIQY
TRBJ1-4	TRBV29-1	.	SVARGKGEKLF
TRBJ1-1	TRBV7-9	.	ASGVGKNTEAF
TRBJ2-3	TRBV7-2	.	ASSIQQGRADTQY
TRBJ2-5	TRBV20-1	TRBD2	SASRPGLAQETQY
TRBJ2-4	TRBV2	TRBD1	ASSEATGQGAKNIQY
TRBJ2-1	TRBV6-4	TRBD2	ASSRTGGRQF
TRBJ2-3	TRBV5-1	TRBD2	ASSLVASGVTDTQY
TRBJ2-1	TRBV7-2	.	ASSLERSNEQF
TRBJ1-1	TRBV6-2/TRBV6-3	.	ATSPPYSYTEAF
TRBJ2-7	TRBV12-3/TRBV12-4	.	ASSAGVLIYEQY
TRBJ2-7	TRBV20-1	TRBD1	SARVRRGLSDEQY
TRBJ2-7	TRBV2	.	ATKLTETYEQY
TRBJ2-2	TRBV5-5	TRBD1	ASSTGQSNTGELF
TRBJ1-4	TRBV7-9	.	ASSSRPSATNEKLF
TRBJ2-1	TRBV18	.	ASSPSSYNEQF
TRBJ2-7	TRBV5-1	.	AGSSGSGGYEQY
TRBJ2-5	TRBV29-1	TRBD2	SVEVGREETQY
TRBJ1-5	TRBV4-1	.	ASSRPGGGNQPQH
TRBJ2-1	TRBV29-1	TRBD1	SVTRGRGSYNEQF
TRBJ2-6	TRBV6-6	.	ASSPADRTGANVLT
TRBJ1-2	TRBV7-9	.	ASSLSGSSGYGYT
TRBJ2-5	TRBV13	.	ASSPLLEEETQY
.	TRBV7-2	.	ASSTGRASYEQY
TRBJ2-3	TRBV7-2	.	ASSPEYTQY